The 25 T cell receptor beta chains below all came from one sample that was sequenced in a study of T cell responses to AZD1222 COVID-19 vaccine. Sequencing was performed with immunoSEQ multiplex PCR; in TCRdb, only in-frame clones are kept and a portion is missing. The sample includes 92,000 or so clones, about 89% of them seen just once. Sequencing used peripheral blood, obtained on day 0 of AZD1222 vaccination. These receptors came from an adult in good health.

The J gene is TRBJ1-2, the V gene TRBV5-6; 9 bases are a match to TRBD1. This CDR3 has 14 amino acids. Germline-derived CDR1 and CDR2 are SGHDT and YYEEEE. After removal of 4 bases from V and 2 bases from J, the junction contained 3 bases not matched to a gene. This chain's CDR3 is CASSTGQGNYGYTF. DNA for the CDR3: TGTGCCAGCAGCACCGGACAGGGGAACTATGGCTACACCTTC.

This sequence joins TRBV7-3 and TRBJ2-6, with a tentative D call TRBD2 (5 bases). With 1 base removed from V and 1 base from J, the gap between germline ends came to 11 bases. The CDR3 totals 17 residues. Germline CDR1 SGHTA, CDR2 FQGTGA. The CDR3 spells CASSLNPPGSGANVLTF. The CDR3 coding sequence is TGTGCCAGCAGCTTAAACCCCCCGGGATCTGGGGCCAACGTCCTGACTTTC.

This clone was seen once. This rearrangement joins TRBV3-1 (or the pseudogene TRBV3-2) to TRBJ2-1, with D unclear. V shed 0 bases and J shed 13 bases, with 13 bases lying between them. The CDR3 totals 13 residues. From germline, CDR1 is LGHDT and CDR2 YNNKEL (reference sequence). The CDR3: CASSQEIGEIQFF. Written as DNA, the CDR3 is TGTGCCAGCAGCCAAGAGATCGGCGAGATCCAGTTCTTC.

The rearrangement joins TRBV7-2 to TRBJ1-5; D is undetermined. Germline V CDR1 and CDR2: SGHTA, FQGNSA. This CDR3 spans 16 amino acids. V lost 5 bases and J 0 bases, leaving 14 bases between the germline ends. The CDR3 nucleotides read TGTGCCAGCAGCCTAGTCCTCACAGATAGCAATCAGCCCCAGCATTTT. Translation: CASSLVLTDSNQPQHF.

The rearrangement uses TRBV5-8 and TRBJ1-4, with D perhaps matching TRBD1 (5 bases). Trimming took 0 bases from V and 8 from J, leaving 8 bases between them. From germline, CDR1 is SGHTS and CDR2 YDEGEE. The CDR3 sequence is 13 residues long. CDR3 protein: CASSLERGEKLFF. The CDR3 DNA follows: TGTGCCAGCAGCTTGGAAAGGGGCGAAAAACTGTTTTTT.

The chain carries TRBV7-3 and TRBJ2-2; D gene uncertain. CDR3 length: 13 residues. Germline-derived CDR1 and CDR2 are SGHTA and FQGTGA. Trimming took off 1 base at V and 6 bases at J, with 6 bases between the two ends. The CDR3 coding sequence is TGTGCCAGCAGCTTAAGCGTTTCCGGGGAGCTGTTTTTT. This sequence encodes CASSLSVSGELFF.

The genes are TRBV6-4 and TRBJ1-5; tentatively, D is TRBD1 (6 bases). The germline V and J ends were trimmed by 3 bases and 0 bases, with 15 bases remaining between them. CDR1 is MRHNA, CDR2 SNTAGT, per germline. This CDR3 has 17 amino acids. CDR3 loop: CASSEVGGPYSNQPQHF. The DNA for the CDR3 is TGTGCCAGCAGTGAGGTTGGGGGCCCCTATAGCAATCAGCCCCAGCATTTT.

The chain combines TRBV6-6 with TRBJ1-2; 7 positions agree with TRBD1. The CDR3 sequence is 13 residues long. CDR1 and CDR2 (germline): MNHNY, SVGAGI (reference sequence). Unmatched junction bases numbered 6, after V lost 7 bases and J lost 4 bases. The CDR3 spells CASITGVGYGYTF. In DNA form, the CDR3 reads TGTGCCAGCATTACAGGGGTCGGCTATGGCTACACCTTC.

J is TRBJ2-7 and V is TRBV20-1; perhaps TRBD2 as D (6 bases). Germline V gene sequence: CDR1 DFQATT, CDR2 SNEGSKA (reference sequence). The CDR3 covers 11 residues. The V and J ends lost 5 bases and 6 bases respectively, with 11 bases between them. CDR3 protein: CSASEGREQYF. CDR3 coding DNA: TGCAGTGCTTCGGAGGGCCGCGAGCAGTACTTC.

The rearrangement uses TRBV6-2 or TRBV6-3 and TRBJ1-5, with 7 bases identical to TRBD1. Germline CDR1 and CDR2: MNHEY and SVGEGT. The CDR3 contains 14 residues. V lost 5 bases to trimming and J lost 6 bases; unmatched junction nucleotides: 7. The CDR3 DNA is TGTGCCAGCAGTCGAATAGGGGGCGGTCAGCCCCAGCATTTT. Translation gives CASSRIGGGQPQHF.

The rearrangement joins TRBV30 to TRBJ2-7; D not resolved. This CDR3 region has 12 residues. In germline, CDR1 is GTSNPN, CDR2 SVGIG (reference sequence). Trimming took off 1 base at V and 3 bases at J, with 7 bases between the two ends. The chain's CDR3 is CAWSEQIYEQYF. CDR3 coding DNA: TGTGCCTGGAGTGAACAGATCTACGAGCAGTACTTC. Together with reference TRBV30 and TRBJ2-7, the CDR3 gives the full variable domain: SQTIHQWPATLVQPVGSPLSLECTVEGTSNPNLYWYRQAAGRGLQLLFYSVGIGQISSEVPQNLSASRPQDRQFILSSKKLLLSDSGFYLCAWSEQIYEQYFGPGTRLTVT.

The V and J genes are TRBV30 and TRBJ1-1; D is uncertain. The CDR3 extends over 15 amino acids. Looked up from germline, CDR1 is GTSNPN and CDR2 is SVGIG (reference sequence). Trimming stripped 3 bases from V and 7 bases from J, with 21 bases between. In DNA, the CDR3 is TGTGCCTGGAGAGGCGGCGGAGGAGTGGGATTTGAAGCTTTCTTT. Translation gives CAWRGGGGVGFEAFF.

In its sample, this clone was seen once. The chain combines TRBV10-2 with TRBJ2-7, with 9 bases lining up with TRBD1. Germline V gene lookup returns CDR1 WSHSY and CDR2 SAAADI. There are 15 residues in the CDR3. Losses at the gene ends were 6 bases for V and 4 bases for J; bases not matched to a gene: 10. CDR3 loop: CASSPGQGILYEQYF. The CDR3 DNA reads TGCGCCAGCAGCCCAGGACAGGGGATTCTATACGAGCAGTACTTC.

V usage is TRBV13 and J usage is TRBJ2-5; D might be TRBD2 (5 bases). The CDR3 runs to 19 residues. The V end was cut by 5 bases, the J end by 1 base, with 26 bases between. CDR1 PRHDT and CDR2 FYEKMQ come from the germline V gene (reference sequence). The CDR3 reads CASSPIERVSRTLQETQYF. The CDR3 DNA sequence: TGTGCCAGCAGCCCTATAGAGAGGGTCTCGCGGACGCTCCAAGAGACCCAGTACTTC. Supplemented by reference TRBV13 and TRBJ2-5, the full variable domain reads AAGVIQSPRHLIKEKRETATLKCYPIPRHDTVYWYQQGPGQDPQFLISFYEKMQSDKGSIPDRFSAQQFSDYHSELNMSSLELGDSALYFCASSPIERVSRTLQETQYFGPGTRLLVL.

CDR3: CASRYRGDSGNTIYF. CDR3 nucleotide sequence: TGTGCCAGCAGGTACAGGGGGGACTCTGGAAACACCATATATTTT. The V call is TRBV6-5, the J call TRBJ1-3, with 8 nucleotides matching TRBD1. Per the germline V gene, CDR1 is MNHEY and CDR2 is SVGAGI. V lost 6 bases and J lost 0; bases outside the gene matches: 4. The CDR3 runs 15 residues.

The chain combines TRBV7-9 with TRBJ1-1; D gene ambiguous. Looked up from germline, CDR1 is SEHNR and CDR2 is FQNEAQ (reference sequence). V gave up 4 bases and J gave up 2 bases, with 14 bases separating them. This CDR3 has 15 residues. CDR3 in amino acids: CASSSVIDTNTEAFF. In nucleotides, the CDR3 is TGTGCCAGCAGCTCCGTCATCGACACTAACACTGAAGCTTTCTTT.

This clone was recorded once. The chain employs TRBV4-1 and TRBJ2-7, with a possible D match to TRBD2 (5 bases). Trimming removed 2 bases at V and 3 bases at J, with 11 bases between. The CDR3 totals 14 residues. Germline CDR1 is MGHRA and CDR2 is YSYEKL. The CDR3 spells CASSQLEGFYEQYF. The DNA of the CDR3 is TGCGCCAGCAGCCAACTTGAGGGTTTCTACGAGCAGTACTTC.

The rearrangement uses TRBV10-3 and TRBJ1-2; 8 bases map to TRBD1. V dropped 6 bases and J dropped 8; count of bases not matched to a gene: 8. This CDR3 is 13 amino acids long. The germline V gene encodes CDR1 ENHRY and CDR2 SYGVKD. This CDR3 is CAISGRGQGGYTF. The DNA of the CDR3 is TGTGCCATCAGCGGCAGGGGGCAGGGAGGCTACACCTTC.

The V gene is TRBV7-2, the J gene TRBJ2-2, with D maybe TRBD1 (5 bases). Germline lookup yields CDR1 SGHTA and CDR2 FQGNSA. CDR3 length: 15 amino acids. The V gene lost 1 base and the J gene lost 1 base, with 7 bases spanning the gap. The CDR3 here is CASSLGQMNTGELFF. The CDR3 coding sequence is TGTGCCAGCAGCTTAGGACAGATGAACACCGGGGAGCTGTTTTTT.

The chain combines TRBV7-8 with TRBJ2-3; 11 nucleotides align to TRBD2. Germline values: CDR1 SGHVS, CDR2 FQNEAQ. This CDR3 contains 16 residues. With V trimmed by 2 bases and J by 3 bases, 4 bases remained unmatched. CDR3 bases: TGTGCCAGCAGCTTACTAGCGGGGGGAGTTACAGATACGCAGTATTTT. Translation: CASSLLAGGVTDTQYF.

The chain is built from TRBV10-3 and TRBJ1-3; TRBD1 aligns across 7 bases. CDR3 length: 17 amino acids. V lost 2 bases and J lost 0; bases outside the gene matches: 7. Germline CDR1 reads ENHRY; CDR2 reads SYGVKD. CDR3 region: CAISEPKGAGSGNTIYF. CDR3 nucleotides: TGTGCCATCAGTGAGCCCAAGGGGGCCGGCTCTGGAAACACCATATATTTT.

The chain combines TRBV30 with TRBJ1-2, with 8 bases that match TRBD1. The CDR3 covers 13 residues. CDR1 is GTSNPN, CDR2 SVGIG, per germline (reference sequence). The junction had 6 bases not matched to a gene; V was cut back by 3 bases and J by 6 bases. The CDR3 nucleotides read TGTGCCTGGAGCTCCACGACAGGGGATGGCTACACCTTC. The encoded protein is CAWSSTTGDGYTF. Based on the CDR3 plus reference TRBV30 and TRBJ1-2, the full variable domain is SQTIHQWPATLVQPVGSPLSLECTVEGTSNPNLYWYRQAAGRGLQLLFYSVGIGQISSEVPQNLSASRPQDRQFILSSKKLLLSDSGFYLCAWSSTTGDGYTFGSGTRLTVV.

The chain joins TRBV10-3 to TRBJ1-2; D remains unclear. Per the germline V gene, CDR1 is ENHRY and CDR2 is SYGVKD. V shed 4 bases and J shed 4 bases, with 13 bases lying between them. The CDR3 has 14 amino acids. The CDR3 loop reads CAISGIPETYGYTF. Here the CDR3 DNA reads TGTGCCATCAGTGGGATTCCGGAGACCTATGGCTACACCTTC.

The chain joins TRBV6-5 to TRBJ1-4; D remains unclear. Germline assignment: CDR1 MNHEY and CDR2 SVGAGI. The CDR3 has 15 amino acids. Deletions cut 6 bases from V and 7 bases from J, with 18 bases between. In DNA form, the CDR3 reads TGTGCCAGCAGCCGCCGTGGCCGGGAGGCTGAAAAACTGTTTTTT. Its translation is CASSRRGREAEKLFF.

The chain has TRBV4-3 and TRBJ2-1; 7 positions match TRBD2. V lost 1 base to trimming and J lost 8 bases; unmatched junction nucleotides: 11. CDR3 length equals 16 residues. Germline V gene data show CDR1 as LGHNA and CDR2 as YSLEER. CDR3 residues: CASSQGLTRGEDEQFF. CDR3 sequence (DNA): TGCGCCAGCAGCCAAGGCTTAACCCGGGGGGAGGATGAGCAGTTCTTC.